This T cell receptor (beta chain) was recovered during a study of OX40 agonist ivuxolimab in advanced cancers. Regarding the study as a whole: Circulating CD4+ and CD8+ T cells showed clonal expansion by week 6 at 0.1 to 3.0 mg/kg.

Generated by immunoSEQ multiplex PCR, the TCRdb table keeps only in-frame clones and is missing some. The data hold tens of thousands of clones, with 70% to 90% observed a single time. The ends were cut back, 2 bases at V and 4 bases at J, with 9 bases in the middle. Germline loops: CDR1 WSHSY, CDR2 SAAADI. CDR3 size: 14 residues. A remark on this clone: As yet, its antigen is unknown.

Researchers took blood at baseline, on cycle 4 day 1, and on cycle 7 day 1. V gene TRBV10-2 combines with J gene TRBJ1-5, with a tentative D call TRBD1 (5 bases). The source material was CD4+ or CD8+ T cells sorted from blood, sampled in a trial of the OX40 agonist ivuxolimab. This receptor was identified in an adult with an advanced solid tumor such as melanoma, head and neck, liver or kidney cancer. The DNA for the CDR3 is TGCGCCAGCAGTGAGGGCAGGGATAATCAGCCCCAGCATTTT. It is translated as CASSEGRDNQPQHF.